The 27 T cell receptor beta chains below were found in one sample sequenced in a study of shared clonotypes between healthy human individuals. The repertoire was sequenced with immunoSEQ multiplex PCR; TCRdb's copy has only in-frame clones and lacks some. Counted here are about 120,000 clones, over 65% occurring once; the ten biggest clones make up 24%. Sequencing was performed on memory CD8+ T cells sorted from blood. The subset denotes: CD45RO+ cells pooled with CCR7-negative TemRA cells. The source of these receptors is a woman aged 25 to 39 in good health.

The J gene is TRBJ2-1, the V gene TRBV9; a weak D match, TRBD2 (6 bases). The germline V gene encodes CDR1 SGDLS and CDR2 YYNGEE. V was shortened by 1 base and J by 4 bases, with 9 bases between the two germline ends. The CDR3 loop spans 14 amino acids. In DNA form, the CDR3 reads TGTGCCAGCAGCGTACTGGGGGGATACAATGAGCAGTTCTTC. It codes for CASSVLGGYNEQFF. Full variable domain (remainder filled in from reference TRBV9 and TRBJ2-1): DSGVTQTPKHLITATGQRVTLRCSPRSGDLSVYWYQQSLDQGLQFLIQYYNGEERAKGNILERFSAQQFPDLHSELNLSSLELGDSALYFCASSVLGGYNEQFFGPGTRLTVL.

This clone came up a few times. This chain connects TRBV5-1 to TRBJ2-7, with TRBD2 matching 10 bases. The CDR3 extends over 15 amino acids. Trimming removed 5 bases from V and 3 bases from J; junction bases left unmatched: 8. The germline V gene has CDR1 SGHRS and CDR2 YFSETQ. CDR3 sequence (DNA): TGCGCCAGCAGATCCGGGACTAGCGACGTCTACGAGCAGTACTTC. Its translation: CASRSGTSDVYEQYF. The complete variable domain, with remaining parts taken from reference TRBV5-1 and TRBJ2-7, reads KAGVTQTPRYLIKTRGQQVTLSCSPISGHRSVSWYQQTPGQGLQFLFEYFSETQRNKGNFPGRFSGRQFSNSRSEMNVSTLELGDSALYLCASRSGTSDVYEQYFGPGTRLTVT.

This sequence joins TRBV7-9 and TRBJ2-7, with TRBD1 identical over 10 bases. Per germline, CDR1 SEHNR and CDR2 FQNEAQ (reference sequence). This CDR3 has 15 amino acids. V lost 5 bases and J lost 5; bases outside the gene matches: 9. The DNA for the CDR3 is TGTGCCAGCAGCCCTGGACAGGGGGTATCCCACGAGCAGTACTTC. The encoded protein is CASSPGQGVSHEQYF.

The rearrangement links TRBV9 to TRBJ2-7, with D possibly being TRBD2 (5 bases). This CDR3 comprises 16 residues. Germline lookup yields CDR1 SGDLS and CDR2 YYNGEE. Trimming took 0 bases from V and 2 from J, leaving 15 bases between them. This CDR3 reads CASSVASVANTYEQYF. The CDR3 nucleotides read TGTGCCAGCAGCGTAGCTTCGGTAGCGAATACCTACGAGCAGTACTTC. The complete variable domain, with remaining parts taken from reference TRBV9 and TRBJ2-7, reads DSGVTQTPKHLITATGQRVTLRCSPRSGDLSVYWYQQSLDQGLQFLIQYYNGEERAKGNILERFSAQQFPDLHSELNLSSLELGDSALYFCASSVASVANTYEQYFGPGTRLTVT.

The CDR3 sequence is CASSLGQPNSYEQYF. In DNA, the CDR3 is TGTGCCAGCAGCCTGGGACAGCCCAACTCCTACGAGCAGTACTTC. The genes are TRBV13 and TRBJ2-7, with 7 bases identical to TRBD1. J was trimmed by 0 bases and V by 5 bases; bases with no gene match: 7. CDR3 length: 15 residues. CDR1 and CDR2 from the germline V gene are PRHDT and FYEKMQ (reference sequence).

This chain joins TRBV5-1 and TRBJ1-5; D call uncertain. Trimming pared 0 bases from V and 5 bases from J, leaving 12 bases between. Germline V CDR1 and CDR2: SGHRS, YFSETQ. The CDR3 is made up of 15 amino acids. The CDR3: CASSLDAARDQPQHF. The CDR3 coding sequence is TGCGCCAGCAGCTTGGATGCAGCCCGAGATCAGCCCCAGCATTTT.

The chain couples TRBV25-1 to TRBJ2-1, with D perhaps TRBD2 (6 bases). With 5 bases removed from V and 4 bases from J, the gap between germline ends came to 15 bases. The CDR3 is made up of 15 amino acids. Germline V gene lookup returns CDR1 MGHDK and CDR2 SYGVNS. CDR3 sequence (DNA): TGTGCCAGCAGTCAATCGGGAGCAGGATACAATGAGCAGTTCTTC. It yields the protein CASSQSGAGYNEQFF.

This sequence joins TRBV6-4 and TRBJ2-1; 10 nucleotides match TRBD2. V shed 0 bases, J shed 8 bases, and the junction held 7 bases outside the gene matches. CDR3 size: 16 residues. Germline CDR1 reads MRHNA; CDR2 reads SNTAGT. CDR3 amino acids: CASSDSASGSVHEQFF. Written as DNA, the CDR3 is TGTGCCAGCAGTGACTCGGCTAGCGGGAGTGTCCATGAGCAGTTCTTC.

The CDR3 DNA follows: TGTGCCAGCAGTTACCCATTAGAACCCCAGCATTTT. Translated: CASSYPLEPQHF. J is TRBJ1-5 and V is TRBV6-6; D unclear. Germline-derived CDR1 and CDR2 are MNHNY and SVGAGI (reference sequence). V was shortened by 2 bases and J by 10 bases, with 9 bases between the two germline ends. The CDR3 totals 12 residues.

The CDR3 bases are TGTGCCAGCAGTGAGAGTTTAGACGGGCACACCGGGGAGCTGTTTTTT. Translating gives CASSESLDGHTGELFF. The V call is TRBV25-1, the J call TRBJ2-2; D is ambiguous. The germline V gene encodes CDR1 MGHDK and CDR2 SYGVNS. CDR3 length equals 16 residues. Trimming took off 3 bases at V and 3 bases at J, with 14 bases between the two ends.

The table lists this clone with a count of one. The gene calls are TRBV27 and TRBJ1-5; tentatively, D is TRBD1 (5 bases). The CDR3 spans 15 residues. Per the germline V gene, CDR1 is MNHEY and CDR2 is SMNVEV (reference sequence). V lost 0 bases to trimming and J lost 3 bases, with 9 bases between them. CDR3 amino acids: CASSLSTTANQPQHF. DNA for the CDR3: TGTGCCAGCAGTTTATCGACGACAGCCAATCAGCCCCAGCATTTT.

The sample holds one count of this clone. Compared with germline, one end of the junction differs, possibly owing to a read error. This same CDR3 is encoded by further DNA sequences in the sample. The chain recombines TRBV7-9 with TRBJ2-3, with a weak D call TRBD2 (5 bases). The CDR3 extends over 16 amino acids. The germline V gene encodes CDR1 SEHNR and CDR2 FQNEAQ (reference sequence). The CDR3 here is CASSSVVGGYTDTQYF. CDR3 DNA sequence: TGTGCCAGCAGCTCCGTTGTGGGCGGGTACACAGATACGCAATATTTT. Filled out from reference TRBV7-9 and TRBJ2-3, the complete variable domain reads DTGVSQNPRHKITKRGQNVTFRCDPISEHNRLYWYRQTLGQGPEFLTYFQNEAQLEKSRLLSDRFSAERPKGSFSTLEIQRTEQGDSAMYLCASSSVVGGYTDTQYFGPGTRLTVL.

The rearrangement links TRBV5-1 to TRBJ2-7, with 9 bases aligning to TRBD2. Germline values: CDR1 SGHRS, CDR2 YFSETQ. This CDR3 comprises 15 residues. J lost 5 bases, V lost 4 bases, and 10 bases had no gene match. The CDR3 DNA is TGCGCCAGCAGCAGACATCCGGGACTAGCCCACGAGCAGTACTTC. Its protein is CASSRHPGLAHEQYF.

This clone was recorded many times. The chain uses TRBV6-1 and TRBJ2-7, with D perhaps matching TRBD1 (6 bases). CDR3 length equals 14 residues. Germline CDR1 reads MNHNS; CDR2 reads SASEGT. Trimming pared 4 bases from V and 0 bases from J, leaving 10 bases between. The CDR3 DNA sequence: TGTGCCAGCAGTGGATTAGGGGGCTCCTACGAGCAGTACTTC. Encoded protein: CASSGLGGSYEQYF.

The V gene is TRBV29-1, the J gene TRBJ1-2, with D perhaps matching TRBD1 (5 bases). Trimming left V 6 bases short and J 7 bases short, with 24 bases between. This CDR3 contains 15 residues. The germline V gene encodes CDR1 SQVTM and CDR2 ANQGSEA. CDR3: CSVLLIGAAWVGYTF. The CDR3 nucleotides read TGCAGCGTCCTCTTAATAGGGGCCGCCTGGGTTGGCTACACCTTC.

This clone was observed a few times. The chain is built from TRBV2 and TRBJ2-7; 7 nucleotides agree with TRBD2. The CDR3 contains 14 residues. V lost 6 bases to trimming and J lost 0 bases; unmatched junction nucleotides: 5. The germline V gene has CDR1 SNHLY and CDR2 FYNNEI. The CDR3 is CASRTSQNSYEQYF. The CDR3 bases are TGTGCCAGCAGGACTAGCCAAAACTCCTACGAGCAGTACTTC.

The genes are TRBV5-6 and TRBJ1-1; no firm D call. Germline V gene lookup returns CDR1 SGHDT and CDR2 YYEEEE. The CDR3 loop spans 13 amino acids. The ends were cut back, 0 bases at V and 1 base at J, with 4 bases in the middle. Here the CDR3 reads CASSLDENTEAFF. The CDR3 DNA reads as TGTGCCAGCAGCTTGGATGAGAACACTGAAGCTTTCTTT.

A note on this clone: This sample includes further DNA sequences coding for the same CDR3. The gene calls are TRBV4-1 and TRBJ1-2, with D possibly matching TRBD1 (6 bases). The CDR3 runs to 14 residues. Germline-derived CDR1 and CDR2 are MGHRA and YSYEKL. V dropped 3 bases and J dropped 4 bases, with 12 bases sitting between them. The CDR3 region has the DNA TGCGCCAGCAGCCAGATAACAGGGTCCTATGGCTACACCTTC. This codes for CASSQITGSYGYTF.

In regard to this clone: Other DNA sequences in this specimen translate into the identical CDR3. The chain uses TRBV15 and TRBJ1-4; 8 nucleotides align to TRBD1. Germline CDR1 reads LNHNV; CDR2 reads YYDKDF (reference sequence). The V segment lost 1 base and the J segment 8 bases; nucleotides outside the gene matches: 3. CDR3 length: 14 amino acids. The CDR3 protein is CATSRGQGNEKLFF. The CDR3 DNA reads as TGTGCCACCAGCAGAGGACAGGGGAACGAAAAACTGTTTTTT.

This CDR3 is CASSERLAGVDEQFF. The CDR3 DNA reads TGTGCCAGCAGTGAAAGGCTAGCGGGAGTCGATGAGCAGTTCTTC. V usage is TRBV2 and J usage is TRBJ2-1; 10 bases match TRBD2. The germline CDR1 and CDR2 sequences are SNHLY and FYNNEI. This CDR3 has 15 amino acids. Trimming removed 2 bases from V and 8 bases from J; junction bases left unmatched: 6. The entire variable domain, with the rest obtained from reference TRBV2 and TRBJ2-1, is as follows: EPEVTQTPSHQVTQMGQEVILRCVPISNHLYFYWYRQILGQKVEFLVSFYNNEISEKSEIFDDQFSVERPDGSNFTLKIRSTKLEDSAMYFCASSERLAGVDEQFFGPGTRLTVL.

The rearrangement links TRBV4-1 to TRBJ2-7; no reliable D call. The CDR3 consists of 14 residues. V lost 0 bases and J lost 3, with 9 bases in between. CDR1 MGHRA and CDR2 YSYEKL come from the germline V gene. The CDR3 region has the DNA TGCGCCAGCAGCCAAGATTCCCAGAACTACGAGCAGTACTTC. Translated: CASSQDSQNYEQYF.

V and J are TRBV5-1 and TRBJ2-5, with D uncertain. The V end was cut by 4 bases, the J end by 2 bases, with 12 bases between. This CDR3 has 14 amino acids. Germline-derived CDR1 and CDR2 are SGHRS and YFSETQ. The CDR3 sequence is CASSPGRAQETQYF. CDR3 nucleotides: TGCGCCAGCAGCCCAGGACGGGCACAAGAGACCCAGTACTTC.

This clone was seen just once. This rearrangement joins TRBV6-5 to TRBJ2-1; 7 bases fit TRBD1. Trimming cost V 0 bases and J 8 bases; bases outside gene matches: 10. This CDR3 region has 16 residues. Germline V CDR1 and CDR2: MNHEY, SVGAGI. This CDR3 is CASSYSGQGVVDEQFF. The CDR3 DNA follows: TGTGCCAGCAGTTACTCTGGGCAGGGGGTGGTCGATGAGCAGTTCTTC.

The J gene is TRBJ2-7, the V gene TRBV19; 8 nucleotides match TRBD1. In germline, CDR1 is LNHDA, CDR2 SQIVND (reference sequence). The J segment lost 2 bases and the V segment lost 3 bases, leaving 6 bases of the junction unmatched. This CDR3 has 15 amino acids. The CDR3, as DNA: TGTGCCAGTAGTATGGGGACAGGAGTACCCTACGAGCAGTACTTC. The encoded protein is CASSMGTGVPYEQYF. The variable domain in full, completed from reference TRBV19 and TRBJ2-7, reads DGGITQSPKYLFRKEGQNVTLSCEQNLNHDAMYWYRQDPGQGLRLIYYSQIVNDFQKGDIAEGYSVSREKKESFPLTVTSAQKNPTAFYLCASSMGTGVPYEQYFGPGTRLTVT.

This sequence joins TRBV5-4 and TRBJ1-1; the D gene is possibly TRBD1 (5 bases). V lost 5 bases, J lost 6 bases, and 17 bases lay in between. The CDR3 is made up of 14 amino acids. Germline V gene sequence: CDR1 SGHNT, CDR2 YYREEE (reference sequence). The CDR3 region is CASRRQSDISEAFF. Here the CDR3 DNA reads TGTGCCAGCAGACGACAGTCTGATATATCTGAAGCTTTCTTT.

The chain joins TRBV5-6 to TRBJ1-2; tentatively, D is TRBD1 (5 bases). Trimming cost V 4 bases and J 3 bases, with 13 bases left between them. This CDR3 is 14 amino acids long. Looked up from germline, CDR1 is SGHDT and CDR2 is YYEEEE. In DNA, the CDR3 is TGTGCCAGCAGCGAGTTCGGGGACCACTATGGCTACACCTTC. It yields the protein CASSEFGDHYGYTF.

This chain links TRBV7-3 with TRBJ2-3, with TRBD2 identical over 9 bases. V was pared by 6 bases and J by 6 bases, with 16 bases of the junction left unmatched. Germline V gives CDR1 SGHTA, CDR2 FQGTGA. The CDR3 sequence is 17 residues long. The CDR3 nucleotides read TGTGCCAGCAGTCCAGTGGGGGTAGCGGGAGTTGCGGATACGCAGTATTTT. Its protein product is CASSPVGVAGVADTQYF.